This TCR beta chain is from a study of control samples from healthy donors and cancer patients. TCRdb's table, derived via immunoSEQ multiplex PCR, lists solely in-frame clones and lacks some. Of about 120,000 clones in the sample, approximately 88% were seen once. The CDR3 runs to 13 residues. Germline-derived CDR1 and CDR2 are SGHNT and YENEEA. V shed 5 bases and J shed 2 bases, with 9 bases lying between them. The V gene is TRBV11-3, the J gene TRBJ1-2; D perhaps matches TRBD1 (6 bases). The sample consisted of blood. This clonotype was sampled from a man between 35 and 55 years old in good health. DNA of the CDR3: TGTGCCAGCAGCGTTACAGGGAACTATGGCTACACCTTC. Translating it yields CASSVTGNYGYTF.